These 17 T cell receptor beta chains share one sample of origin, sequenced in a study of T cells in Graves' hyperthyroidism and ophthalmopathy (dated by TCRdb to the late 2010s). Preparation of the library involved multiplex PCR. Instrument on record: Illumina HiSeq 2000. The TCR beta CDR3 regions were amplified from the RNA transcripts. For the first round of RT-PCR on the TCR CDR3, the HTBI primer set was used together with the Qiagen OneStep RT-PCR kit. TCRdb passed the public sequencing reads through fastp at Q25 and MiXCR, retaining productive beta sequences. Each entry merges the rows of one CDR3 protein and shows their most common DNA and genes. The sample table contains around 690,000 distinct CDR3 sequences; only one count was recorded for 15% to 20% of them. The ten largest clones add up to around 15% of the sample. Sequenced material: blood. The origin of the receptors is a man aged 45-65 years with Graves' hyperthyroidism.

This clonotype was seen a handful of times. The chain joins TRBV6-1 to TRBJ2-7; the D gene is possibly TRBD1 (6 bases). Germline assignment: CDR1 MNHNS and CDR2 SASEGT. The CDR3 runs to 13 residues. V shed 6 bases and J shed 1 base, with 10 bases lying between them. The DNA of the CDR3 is TGTGCCAGCAGGGCACAGGGTTCCTACGAGCAGTACTTC. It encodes CASRAQGSYEQYF.

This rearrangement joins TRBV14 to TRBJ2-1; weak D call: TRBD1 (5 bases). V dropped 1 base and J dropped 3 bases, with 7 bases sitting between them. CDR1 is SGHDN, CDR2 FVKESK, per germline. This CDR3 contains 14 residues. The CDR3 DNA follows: TGTGCCAGCAGCCAAGGGACATTCTACAATGAGCAGTTCTTC. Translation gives CASSQGTFYNEQFF.

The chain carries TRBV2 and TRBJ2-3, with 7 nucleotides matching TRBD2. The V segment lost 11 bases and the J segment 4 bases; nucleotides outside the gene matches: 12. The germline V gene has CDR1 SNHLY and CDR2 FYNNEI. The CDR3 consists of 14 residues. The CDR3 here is CASSPREVSDTQYF. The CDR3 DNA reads TGTGCCTCCTCTCCCCGGGAGGTATCAGATACGCAGTATTTT.

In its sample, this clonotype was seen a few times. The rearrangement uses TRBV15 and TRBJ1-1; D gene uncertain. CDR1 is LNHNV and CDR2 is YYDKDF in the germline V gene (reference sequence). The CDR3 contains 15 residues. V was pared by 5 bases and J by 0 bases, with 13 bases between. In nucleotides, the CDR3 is TGTGCCACCAGCGGTATAGGATACATGAACACTGAAGCTTTCTTT. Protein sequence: CATSGIGYMNTEAFF.

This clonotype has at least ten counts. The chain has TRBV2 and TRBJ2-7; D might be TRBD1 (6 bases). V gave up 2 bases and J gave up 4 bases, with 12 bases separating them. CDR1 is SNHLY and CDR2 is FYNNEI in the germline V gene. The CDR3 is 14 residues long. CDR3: CASSEPLTGYEQYF. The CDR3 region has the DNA TGTGCCAGCAGTGAACCTCTCACAGGGTACGAGCAGTACTTC.

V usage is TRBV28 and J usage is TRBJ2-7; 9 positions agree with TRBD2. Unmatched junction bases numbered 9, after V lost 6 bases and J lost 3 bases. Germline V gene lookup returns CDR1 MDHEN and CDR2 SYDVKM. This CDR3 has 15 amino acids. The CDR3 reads CASRGGTSGLYEQYF. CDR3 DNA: TGTGCCAGCAGAGGGGGAACTAGCGGGCTCTACGAGCAGTACTTC.

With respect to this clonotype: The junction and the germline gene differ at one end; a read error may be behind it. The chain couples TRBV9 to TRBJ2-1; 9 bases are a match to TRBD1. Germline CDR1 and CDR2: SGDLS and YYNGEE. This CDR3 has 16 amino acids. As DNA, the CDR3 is TGTGCCAGCAGCGTAGACATAGGGACAGGGTTACGTGAGCAGATCTTC. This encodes CASSVDIGTGLREQIF.

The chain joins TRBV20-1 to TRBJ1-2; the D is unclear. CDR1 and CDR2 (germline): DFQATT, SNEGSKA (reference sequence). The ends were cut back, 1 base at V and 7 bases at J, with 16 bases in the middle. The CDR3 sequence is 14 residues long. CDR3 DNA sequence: TGCAGTGCTAGAGGTCCGGATCCAACTTCTGGCTACACCTTC. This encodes CSARGPDPTSGYTF.

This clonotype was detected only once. The CDR3 reads CASSFPGGSSYTF. The CDR3 nucleotides are TGTGCCAGCAGCTTCCCAGGGGGAAGTAGCTACACCTTC. The gene calls are TRBV7-9 and TRBJ1-2; 7 bases are a match to TRBD1. J lost 9 bases, V lost 3 bases, and 7 bases had no gene match. Germline CDR1 reads SEHNR; CDR2 reads FQNEAQ (reference sequence). The CDR3 has 13 residues.

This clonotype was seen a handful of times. This CDR3 reads CATKERETYEQYF. CDR3 nucleotides: TGTGCCACAAAAGAAAGGGAAACCTACGAGCAGTACTTC. This chain uses TRBV6-1 with TRBJ2-7; unclear D gene. Germline loops: CDR1 MNHNS, CDR2 SASEGT. The CDR3 runs 13 residues. The V gene lost 10 bases and the J gene lost 2 bases, with 15 bases spanning the gap.

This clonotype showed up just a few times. The CDR3 coding sequence is TGTGCCAGCAGCTTAGAATTAGGGTTCGGAGCTTTCTTT. This sequence encodes CASSLELGFGAFF. The rearrangement uses TRBV7-2 and TRBJ1-1; D unclear. The germline gives CDR1 SGHTA, CDR2 FQGNSA. The CDR3 covers 13 residues. The V end was cut by 1 base, the J end by 10 bases, with 13 bases between.

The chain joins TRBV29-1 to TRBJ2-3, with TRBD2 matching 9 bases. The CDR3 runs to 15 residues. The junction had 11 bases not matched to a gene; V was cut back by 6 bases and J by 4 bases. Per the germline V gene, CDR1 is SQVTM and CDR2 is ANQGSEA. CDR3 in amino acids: CSVVAGEGFADTQYF. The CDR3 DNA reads TGCAGCGTCGTAGCGGGAGAGGGGTTTGCAGATACGCAGTATTTT.

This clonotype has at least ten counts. The DNA for the CDR3 is TGTGCCAGCAGCGTAGAGGGACGGGAGACCCAGTACTTC. Protein product: CASSVEGRETQYF. J is TRBJ2-5 and V is TRBV9; D might be TRBD1 or TRBD2, each matching 5 bases. CDR3 length equals 13 residues. The germline CDR1 and CDR2 sequences are SGDLS and YYNGEE. V was trimmed by 0 bases and J by 5 bases, leaving 8 bases between them.

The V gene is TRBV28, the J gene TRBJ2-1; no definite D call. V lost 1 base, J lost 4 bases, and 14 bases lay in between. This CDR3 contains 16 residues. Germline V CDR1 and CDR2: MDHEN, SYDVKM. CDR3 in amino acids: CASSLSSVQTYNEQFF. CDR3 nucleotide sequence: TGTGCCAGCAGTTTATCGTCGGTGCAAACATACAATGAGCAGTTCTTC.

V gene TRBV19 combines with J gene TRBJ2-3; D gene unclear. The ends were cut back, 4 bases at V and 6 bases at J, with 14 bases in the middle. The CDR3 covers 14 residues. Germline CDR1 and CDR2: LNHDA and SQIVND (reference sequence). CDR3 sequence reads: CASSTAGRPDTQYF. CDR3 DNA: TGTGCCAGTAGTACGGCCGGCCGCCCCGATACGCAGTATTTT.

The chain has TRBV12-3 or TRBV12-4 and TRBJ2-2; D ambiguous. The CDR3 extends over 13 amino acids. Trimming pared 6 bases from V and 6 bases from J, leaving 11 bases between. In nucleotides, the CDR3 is TGTGCCAGCAGCCTGCAGAGTTCCGGGGAGCTGTTTTTT. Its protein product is CASSLQSSGELFF.

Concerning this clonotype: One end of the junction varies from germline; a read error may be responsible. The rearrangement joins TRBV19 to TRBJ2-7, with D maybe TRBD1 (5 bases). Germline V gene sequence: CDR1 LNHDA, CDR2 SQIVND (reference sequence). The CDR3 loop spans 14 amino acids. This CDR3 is CARSINTGHPEQYF. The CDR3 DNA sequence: TGTGCCAGGAGTATAAACACAGGCCACCCCGAGCAGTACTTC.